This note documents a single TCR beta chain sequence. What it binds is not known. This record belongs to a study of breast tumors, draining lymph nodes, adjacent tissues. Findings of the study overall: Tumor TCR diversity was below lymph nodes but above nontumor tissue. That most tumor T cells come from lymph nodes remained unproven.

CDR1 and CDR2 (germline): SQVTM, ANQGSEA. Trimming took 4 bases from V and 3 from J, leaving 13 bases between them. The CDR3 runs 13 residues. MiXCR, applied by TCRdb to the multiplex PCR reads, yields one record per CDR3 protein. The sample has 50,000 to 55,000 distinct CDR3 sequences, under 50% seen once. Sequencing was performed on breast tumor tissue. This TCR was sampled from a female donor with breast cancer. Some clones in this sample may be carry-over from other donors' samples. The J gene is TRBJ2-7, the V gene TRBV29-1, with D perhaps matching TRBD2 (5 bases). The DNA for the CDR3 is TGCAGCGTTGTAACCCCGGGATTCTACGAGCAGTACTTC. It translates to CSVVTPGFYEQYF.